The 23 T cell receptor beta chains reported below all come from one sample, sequenced in a study of T-cell memory formation after mild COVID-19. TCRdb called the 5' RACE reads again in MiXCR, with one record for every CDR3 protein. The data show under 400,000 distinct CDR3 sequences, roughly 20% seen once. The material sequenced was PBMCs or a T cell subset sorted from them (not recorded which). These receptors came from an adult woman who had mild COVID-19 (a few samples of this study predate the infection). Cell type and time point are not known.

This clonotype has only a few counts. The V and J genes are TRBV18 and TRBJ1-1; the match to TRBD1 covers 7 bases. V lost 0 bases to trimming and J lost 3 bases; unmatched junction nucleotides: 7. Germline values: CDR1 KGHSH, CDR2 LQKENI. The CDR3 runs 16 residues. CDR3 DNA: TGTGCCAGCTCACCACCGAGGGGGCGAGGGTACACTGAAGCTTTCTTT. Translating gives CASSPPRGRGYTEAFF.

The chain employs TRBV13 and TRBJ2-7; perhaps TRBD2 as D (5 bases). The CDR3 is 15 residues long. V lost 5 bases and J 1 base, leaving 15 bases between the germline ends. Germline V gene sequence: CDR1 PRHDT, CDR2 FYEKMQ (reference sequence). CDR3 sequence reads: CASSLALGQSYEQYF. DNA of the CDR3: TGTGCCAGCAGCCTAGCCCTCGGCCAGTCCTACGAGCAGTACTTC.

This clonotype has a handful of counts. The chain is built from TRBV6-2 or TRBV6-3 and TRBJ2-1; 13 bases are a match to TRBD2. CDR1 is MNHEY, CDR2 SVGEGT, per germline. This CDR3 region has 16 residues. With 6 bases clipped from V and 8 bases from J, the junction kept 10 bases outside the gene matches. CDR3 bases: TGTGCCAGCAGACGCACTGGGACTAGCGGGACCCATGAGCAGTTCTTC. Residues: CASRRTGTSGTHEQFF.

This clonotype turned up a few times. V usage is TRBV27 and J usage is TRBJ2-5; D is ambiguous. Trimming took 6 bases from V and 1 from J, leaving 12 bases between them. CDR3 size: 14 residues. CDR1 is MNHEY, CDR2 SMNVEV, per germline (reference sequence). The CDR3 loop is CASSNLGLQETQYF. CDR3 DNA sequence: TGTGCCAGCAGCAACCTCGGGCTCCAAGAGACCCAGTACTTC.

This clonotype has a count of ten or more. V is TRBV20-1 and J is TRBJ1-2; D is undetermined. V was trimmed by 5 bases and J by 6 bases, leaving 13 bases between them. Per germline, CDR1 DFQATT and CDR2 SNEGSKA (reference sequence). This CDR3 comprises 12 residues. DNA of the CDR3: TGCAGTGCTCCCACAGCTGAGGATGGCTACACCTTC. Translating gives CSAPTAEDGYTF.

The chain joins TRBV6-5 to TRBJ2-6; D may be TRBD1 (5 bases). The V gene's germline CDR1 is MNHEY and CDR2 SVGAGI. The CDR3 extends over 21 amino acids. V was pared by 0 bases and J by 0 bases, with 21 bases between. The CDR3 nucleotides read TGTGCCAGCAGTTACTCGAACCCCCGCCAGGGCAGTTACTCTGGGGCCAACGTCCTGACTTTC. Amino acid sequence: CASSYSNPRQGSYSGANVLTF.

The chain is built from TRBV11-2 and TRBJ1-1; D uncertain. Germline CDR1 is SGHAT and CDR2 is FQNNGV. Trimming removed 3 bases from V and 6 bases from J, with 11 bases in between. The length of the CDR3 is 13 residues. CDR3 amino acids: CASSFTAVPEAFF. CDR3 nucleotides: TGTGCCAGCAGCTTTACAGCGGTCCCTGAAGCTTTCTTT.

The J gene is TRBJ2-1, the V gene TRBV6-5; 7 nucleotides agree with TRBD2. The V gene end was trimmed by 6 bases and the J gene end by 1 base; junction bases not matched to a gene: 15. This CDR3 is built from 18 residues. CDR1 is MNHEY, CDR2 SVGAGI, per germline. The CDR3, as DNA: TGTGCCAGCAGCCCATCTAGTGGAGGCGGGAGTTCCTACAATGAGCAGTTCTTC. Translation gives CASSPSSGGGSSYNEQFF.

The chain links TRBV25-1 to TRBJ2-3; D possibly matches TRBD1 or TRBD2 (5 bases each). The CDR3 runs to 14 residues. The V end lost 3 bases, the J end lost 2 bases, and 9 bases lay between the germline ends. Germline V gene lookup returns CDR1 MGHDK and CDR2 SYGVNS. The CDR3 is CASSDGGYTDTQYF. The CDR3, as DNA: TGTGCCAGCAGTGATGGGGGTTACACAGATACGCAGTATTTT. The full variable domain, completed using reference TRBV25-1 and TRBJ2-3, is EADIYQTPRYLVIGTGKKITLECSQTMGHDKMYWYQQDPGMELHLIHYSYGVNSTEKGDLSSESTVSRIRTEHFPLTLESARPSHTSQYLCASSDGGYTDTQYFGPGTRLTVL.

The CDR3 nucleotides are TGTGCCAGCAGTGAAGGGGCCACAGAGCACTATGGCTACACCTTC. It codes for CASSEGATEHYGYTF. The genes are TRBV6-1 and TRBJ1-2; D gene ambiguous. CDR1 is MNHNS, CDR2 SASEGT, per germline. With 1 base removed from V and 3 bases from J, the gap between germline ends came to 12 bases. The length of the CDR3 is 15 residues.

A few counts support this clonotype. The chain couples TRBV27 to TRBJ2-5; 10 nucleotides agree with TRBD2. Germline CDR1 and CDR2: MNHEY and SMNVEV (reference sequence). This CDR3 contains 14 residues. Germline trimming cut 6 bases from V and 3 bases from J; bases unmatched to any gene: 4. The CDR3: CASSGLAGEETQYF. In nucleotides, the CDR3 is TGTGCCAGCAGCGGCCTAGCGGGAGAAGAGACCCAGTACTTC.

This clonotype was detected a few times. V usage is TRBV12-3 or TRBV12-4 and J usage is TRBJ2-7; possibly TRBD1 for D (5 bases). The CDR3 spans 13 residues. V shed 5 bases and J shed 0 bases, with 8 bases lying between them. CDR3 nucleotides: TGTGCCAGCAGTAATGACAGCTCCTACGAGCAGTACTTC. Amino acid sequence: CASSNDSSYEQYF.

The chain couples TRBV5-1 to TRBJ2-7, with a tentative D call TRBD2 (5 bases). The V gene's germline CDR1 is SGHRS and CDR2 YFSETQ. The CDR3 has 14 amino acids. Trimming pared 6 bases from V and 7 bases from J, leaving 20 bases between. The CDR3 DNA sequence: TGCGCCAGCACGAAAGAGGGCCCCCGGTGGGAGCAGTACTTC. Its translation: CASTKEGPRWEQYF.

The genes are TRBV29-1 and TRBJ1-6, with D possibly being TRBD1 (6 bases). Germline CDR1 reads SQVTM; CDR2 reads ANQGSEA. V lost 7 bases and J 6 bases, leaving 13 bases between the germline ends. The CDR3 runs to 13 residues. The CDR3 region is CSARTEINSPLHF. CDR3 sequence (DNA): TGCAGCGCCAGGACAGAAATTAATTCACCCCTCCACTTT.

This clonotype has just a few counts. The chain has TRBV3-1 and TRBJ2-7; TRBD1 matches 8 bases. V lost 1 base, J lost 2 bases, and 7 bases stayed unmatched. Germline lookup yields CDR1 LGHDT and CDR2 YNNKEL (reference sequence). The CDR3 runs to 16 residues. CDR3 amino acids: CASSQARGLLTYEQYF. DNA for the CDR3: TGTGCCAGCAGCCAAGCCAGGGGGCTCCTCACCTACGAGCAGTACTTC.

This clonotype was detected only a few times. This chain connects TRBV5-5 to TRBJ1-5; TRBD1 aligns across 10 bases. Per germline, CDR1 SGHKS and CDR2 YYEKEE (reference sequence). The CDR3 contains 14 residues. J gave up 7 bases and V 4 bases, and 5 bases lay outside the gene matches. CDR3 nucleotides: TGTGCCAGCAGCCCGACAGGGGGCGGACAGCCCCAGCATTTT. Translation: CASSPTGGGQPQHF.

In its sample, this clonotype was seen once. This chain connects TRBV7-9 to TRBJ2-7; the D is unclear. Trimming left V 3 bases short and J 2 bases short, with 14 bases between. Per germline, CDR1 SEHNR and CDR2 FQNEAQ (reference sequence). The CDR3 loop spans 15 amino acids. CDR3 loop: CASSFVVGNAYEQYF. The CDR3 DNA reads TGTGCCAGCAGCTTCGTCGTGGGGAACGCCTACGAGCAGTACTTC.

The chain uses TRBV2 and TRBJ1-1; D not resolved. The CDR3 is 14 residues long. Trimming shortened V by 7 bases and J by 2 bases, and 14 bases separated the two germline ends. Germline V gene sequence: CDR1 SNHLY, CDR2 FYNNEI. The CDR3 loop reads CASNQDRLNTEAFF. In DNA, the CDR3 is TGTGCCAGCAATCAGGACCGGCTAAACACTGAAGCTTTCTTT.

This clonotype was counted only a few times. CDR3: CSARGGQGPTQQYF. The CDR3 nucleotides are TGCAGTGCTCGAGGAGGACAGGGACCTACCCAGCAGTACTTC. The V call is TRBV20-1, the J call TRBJ2-7; TRBD1 matches 8 bases. This CDR3 spans 14 amino acids. Germline assignment: CDR1 DFQATT and CDR2 SNEGSKA (reference sequence). The trim removed 5 bases at V and 8 bases at J, leaving 14 bases unmatched.

This clonotype was counted at least ten times. V gene TRBV5-1 combines with J gene TRBJ2-3; weak D call: TRBD2 (6 bases). In germline, CDR1 is SGHRS, CDR2 YFSETQ. The ends were cut back, 2 bases at V and 6 bases at J, with 13 bases in the middle. The CDR3 contains 14 residues. The CDR3, as DNA: TGCGCCAGCAGCTTCGGACTACTCCCCGATACGCAGTATTTT. This translates into CASSFGLLPDTQYF.

There are a few counts of this clonotype. CDR3 in amino acids: CASSNPGQGPYNSPLHF. DNA of the CDR3: TGTGCCAGCAGCAACCCGGGACAGGGACCCTATAATTCACCCCTCCACTTT. The chain has TRBV7-8 and TRBJ1-6; 9 nucleotides line up with TRBD1. V was pared by 5 bases and J by 2 bases, with 7 bases of the junction left unmatched. The CDR3 extends over 17 amino acids. Germline assignment: CDR1 SGHVS and CDR2 FQNEAQ. The whole variable domain, filled in from reference TRBV7-8 and TRBJ1-6, reads GAGVSQSPRYKVAKRGQDVALRCDPISGHVSLFWYQQALGQGPEFLTYFQNEAQLDKSGLPSDRFFAERPEGSVSTLKIQRTQQEDSAVYLCASSNPGQGPYNSPLHFGNGTRLTVT.

This clonotype appeared a few times. The chain has TRBV5-4 and TRBJ1-2; no firm D call. The germline V gene encodes CDR1 SGHNT and CDR2 YYREEE (reference sequence). This CDR3 region has 14 residues. Trimming removed 3 bases from V and 2 bases from J, with 11 bases in between. The CDR3, as DNA: TGTGCCAGCAGCTGGAGAGGCGGAAACTATGGCTACACCTTC. Amino acids: CASSWRGGNYGYTF.

The genes are TRBV7-2 and TRBJ2-5; TRBD2 is a possible D gene (5 bases). This CDR3 contains 16 residues. Germline values: CDR1 SGHTA, CDR2 FQGNSA. Trimming took 2 bases from V and 4 from J, leaving 17 bases between them. The CDR3 coding sequence is TGTGCCAGCAGCTTATACCTCGGGGTTAAGGGAGAGACCCAGTACTTC. It specifies CASSLYLGVKGETQYF.